What follows are 26 T cell receptor beta chains derived from one specimen sequenced in a study of shared T cell receptors in the human thymus. Libraries were prepared by immunoSEQ multiplex PCR; TCRdb keeps only in-frame clonotypes and omits some of them. The sample includes around 730,000 clones, approximately 85% of them seen just once. The sample was also reused in another study, on human thymus T cells.

Material for sequencing was thymocytes. The receptors originated from a girl under three years old with a congenital heart defect.

The chain is built from TRBV6-5 and TRBJ2-7, with a weak D call TRBD2 (6 bases). Germline CDR1 MNHEY, CDR2 SVGAGI. V lost 2 bases, J lost 4 bases, and 12 bases lay in between. The CDR3 is 14 amino acids. CDR3: CASSYEPGGYEQYF. CDR3 nucleotide sequence: TGTGCCAGCAGTTACGAACCCGGGGGATACGAGCAGTACTTC.

The gene calls are TRBV10-3 and TRBJ1-6, with 8 bases that match TRBD1. The CDR3 is 14 residues long. CDR1 and CDR2 from the germline V gene are ENHRY and SYGVKD. Unmatched junction bases numbered 4, after V lost 5 bases and J lost 7 bases. CDR3 loop: CAISPGQENSPLHF. The CDR3 DNA reads as TGTGCCATCAGTCCGGGACAGGAAAATTCACCCCTCCACTTT.

The chain links TRBV29-1 to TRBJ1-1, with D hard to call. V lost 7 bases and J 7 bases, leaving 13 bases between the germline ends. The CDR3 consists of 11 residues. Per germline, CDR1 SQVTM and CDR2 ANQGSEA. CDR3 DNA sequence: TGCAGCGCTGCGGGGTCTATTGAAGCTTTCTTT. It yields the protein CSAAGSIEAFF.

This clone was found once. The chain recombines TRBV4-3 with TRBJ2-5; maybe TRBD1 (5 bases). Germline CDR1 is LGHNA and CDR2 is YSLEER. This CDR3 is built from 18 residues. V was pared by 4 bases and J by 4 bases, with 25 bases between. The CDR3, as DNA: TGCGCCAGCAGCCCTTTCGCGTTAGGTGGGGAAGGGGCAGAGACCCAGTACTTC. Amino acid sequence: CASSPFALGGEGAETQYF.

The rearrangement links TRBV7-6 to TRBJ2-1, with unresolved D. V lost 4 bases, J lost 2 bases, and 6 bases lay in between. Germline lookup yields CDR1 SGHVS and CDR2 FNYEAQ. CDR3 length equals 13 residues. CDR3 amino acids: CASSSVPYNEQFF. The CDR3 DNA reads as TGTGCCAGCAGCTCAGTCCCCTACAATGAGCAGTTCTTC.

The CDR3 sequence: CASSSQLASTDTQYF. The CDR3 bases are TGTGCCAGCAGTTCTCAACTAGCGAGCACAGATACGCAGTATTTT. The chain carries TRBV28 and TRBJ2-3, with 7 bases aligning to TRBD2. The ends lost 4 bases at V and 0 bases at J; junction bases unmatched: 4. The CDR3 sequence is 15 residues long. Germline CDR1 reads MDHEN; CDR2 reads SYDVKM.

The CDR3 coding sequence is TGTGCCAGCAGCTTACGACAGGGGGTAGCCTACGAGCAGTACTTC. Its translation: CASSLRQGVAYEQYF. The genes are TRBV7-2 and TRBJ2-7, with 9 bases matching TRBD1. CDR3 length: 15 amino acids. Trimming at V came to 2 bases and at J to 2 bases, leaving 4 bases not matched to a gene. The germline CDR1 and CDR2 sequences are SGHTA and FQGNSA.

The chain is built from TRBV28 and TRBJ1-1, with unresolved D. CDR1 is MDHEN and CDR2 is SYDVKM in the germline V gene. The CDR3 runs to 13 residues. V lost 4 bases, J lost 1 base, and 7 bases lay in between. This CDR3 reads CASSSLANTEAFF. The CDR3 coding sequence is TGTGCCAGCAGTTCCTTAGCGAACACTGAAGCTTTCTTT.

Notes on this clone: The junction shows a germline mismatch at one end, possibly a read error. The chain recombines TRBV7-2 with TRBJ1-4, with 8 bases lining up with TRBD1. In germline, CDR1 is SGHTA, CDR2 FQGNSA. This CDR3 spans 12 amino acids. In nucleotides, the CDR3 is TGTGCCAGCAGCCCTGGACAGGGCCGACCCGTTTTT. Its translation is CASSPGQGRPVF. Full variable domain (missing parts from reference TRBV7-2 and TRBJ1-4): GAGVSQSPSNKVTEKGKDVELRCDPISGHTALYWYRQSLGQGLEFLIYFQGNSAPDKSGLPSDRFSAERTGGSVSTLTIQRTQQEDSAVYLCASSPGQGRPVFGSGTQLSVL.

The V call is TRBV18, the J call TRBJ1-5; D is uncertain. Germline V gene lookup returns CDR1 KGHSH and CDR2 LQKENI. The V gene lost 2 bases and the J gene lost 3 bases, with 5 bases spanning the gap. The length of the CDR3 is 13 residues. For the CDR3, the DNA is TGTGCCAGCTCACCAGGGCCCAATCAGCCCCAGCATTTT. Its translation: CASSPGPNQPQHF.

The genes are TRBV5-1 and TRBJ2-5, with D possibly TRBD1 on 7 matching bases. Germline V gene data show CDR1 as SGHRS and CDR2 as YFSETQ. The CDR3 has 15 residues. Trimming shortened V by 1 base and J by 7 bases, and 17 bases separated the two germline ends. The CDR3 nucleotides read TGCGCCAGCAGCTTGAGTCAGGGGGGCCGAGGGACCCAGTACTTC. It yields the protein CASSLSQGGRGTQYF. The whole variable domain, remainder taken from reference TRBV5-1 and TRBJ2-5, is KAGVTQTPRYLIKTRGQQVTLSCSPISGHRSVSWYQQTPGQGLQFLFEYFSETQRNKGNFPGRFSGRQFSNSRSEMNVSTLELGDSALYLCASSLSQGGRGTQYFGPGTRLLVL.

This rearrangement joins TRBV14 to TRBJ2-5; maybe TRBD2 (5 bases). The germline V gene has CDR1 SGHDN and CDR2 FVKESK. The CDR3 contains 15 residues. V was trimmed by 1 base and J by 6 bases, leaving 15 bases between them. This CDR3 reads CASSQAPGRVKTQYF. The CDR3 DNA reads TGTGCCAGCAGCCAAGCTCCGGGAAGGGTGAAGACCCAGTACTTC.

V gene TRBV5-1 combines with J gene TRBJ1-3; D is possibly TRBD1 (5 bases). The germline V gene encodes CDR1 SGHRS and CDR2 YFSETQ. Trimming took off 4 bases at V and 0 bases at J, with 14 bases between the two ends. This CDR3 is built from 16 residues. CDR3 amino acids: CASSLRELGSGNTIYF. The CDR3 DNA follows: TGCGCCAGCAGCCTCAGGGAATTAGGCTCTGGAAACACCATATATTTT.

V and J are TRBV6-4 and TRBJ1-2, with D possibly TRBD1 on 6 matching bases. The CDR3 is made up of 15 amino acids. The V and J ends lost 0 bases and 3 bases respectively, with 11 bases between them. The germline gives CDR1 MRHNA, CDR2 SNTAGT. This CDR3 is CASSDSRGPHYGYTF. The DNA for the CDR3 is TGTGCCAGCAGTGACTCGCGGGGGCCCCACTATGGCTACACCTTC.

This chain uses TRBV11-2 with TRBJ2-7; 9 nucleotides match TRBD1. The germline V gene has CDR1 SGHAT and CDR2 FQNNGV. V gave up 3 bases and J gave up 0 bases; unmatched junction bases: 6. CDR3 size: 16 residues. The CDR3 is CASSFPETGGSYEQYF. CDR3 sequence (DNA): TGTGCCAGCAGCTTCCCTGAGACAGGGGGCTCCTACGAGCAGTACTTC.

V and J are TRBV5-1 and TRBJ2-2; D may be TRBD2 (6 bases). Trimming took off 7 bases at V and 1 base at J, with 14 bases between the two ends. Germline lookup yields CDR1 SGHRS and CDR2 YFSETQ. This CDR3 is 15 amino acids long. The CDR3 region has the DNA TGCGCCAGCCATGGGGACTGCCAGAACACCGGGGAGCTGTTTTTT. This encodes CASHGDCQNTGELFF.

The CDR3 region is CASSFFWGLAKNIQYF. CDR3 sequence (DNA): TGTGCCAGCAGCTTTTTTTGGGGGCTAGCCAAAAACATTCAGTACTTC. This chain links TRBV7-2 with TRBJ2-4; D possibly corresponds to TRBD1 (6 bases). Trimming stripped 3 bases from V and 0 bases from J, with 12 bases between. This CDR3 is built from 16 residues. Germline loops: CDR1 SGHTA, CDR2 FQGNSA.

The chain recombines TRBV7-3 with TRBJ1-1; D may be TRBD1 (5 bases). The germline CDR1 and CDR2 sequences are SGHTA and FQGTGA. This CDR3 has 17 amino acids. V was trimmed by 2 bases and J by 9 bases, leaving 25 bases between them. CDR3 protein: CASSLFGAWGEGRKAFF. The CDR3 DNA reads as TGTGCCAGCAGCTTATTTGGGGCCTGGGGGGAAGGTCGTAAAGCTTTCTTT.

This clone has a handful of counts. The chain uses TRBV5-6 and TRBJ2-3; D possibly corresponds to TRBD2 (6 bases). This CDR3 comprises 19 residues. Trimming cost V 3 bases and J 0 bases, with 23 bases left between them. Germline V gives CDR1 SGHDT, CDR2 YYEEEE. CDR3 coding DNA: TGTGCCAGCAGCTCGCTACTACCTACTAGCACCGGAAGCACAGATACGCAGTATTTT. Its protein product is CASSSLLPTSTGSTDTQYF.

The CDR3 is CASRAVSGTQYF. CDR3 DNA: TGTGCCAGCAGGGCTGTTTCGGGTACGCAGTATTTT. The rearrangement links TRBV5-4 to TRBJ2-3; D is uncertain. Trimming stripped 5 bases from V and 8 bases from J, with 12 bases between. The CDR3 covers 12 residues. The V gene's germline CDR1 is SGHNT and CDR2 YYREEE (reference sequence).

This clone was detected only a few times. The chain combines TRBV15 with TRBJ1-5; 7 nucleotides line up with TRBD1. J lost 0 bases, V lost 0 bases, and 8 bases had no gene match. The germline gives CDR1 LNHNV, CDR2 YYDKDF (reference sequence). CDR3 size: 18 residues. The CDR3 here is CATSRDKPTGDSNQPQHF. The DNA of the CDR3 is TGTGCCACCAGCAGAGATAAGCCCACAGGGGATAGCAATCAGCCCCAGCATTTT. Combining the CDR3 with reference TRBV15 and TRBJ1-5 gives the whole variable domain DAMVIQNPRYQVTQFGKPVTLSCSQTLNHNVMYWYQQKSSQAPKLLFHYYDKDFNNEADTPDNFQSRRPNTSFCFLDIRSPGLGDTAMYLCATSRDKPTGDSNQPQHFGDGTRLSIL.

The chain is built from TRBV18 and TRBJ1-5; 9 bases fit TRBD1. The germline gives CDR1 KGHSH, CDR2 LQKENI. CDR3 length: 14 amino acids. V was clipped by 3 bases and J by 6 bases; unmatched bases: 3. CDR3 sequence: CASSPGTGSQPQHF. The CDR3 DNA is TGTGCCAGCTCACCTGGGACAGGGAGTCAGCCCCAGCATTTT.

This rearrangement joins TRBV4-3 to TRBJ2-7, with 8 positions matching TRBD1. V dropped 0 bases and J dropped 2; count of bases not matched to a gene: 6. The CDR3 contains 16 residues. CDR1 is LGHNA, CDR2 YSLEER, per germline. This chain's CDR3 is CASSQDLGQGAYEQYF. DNA for the CDR3: TGCGCCAGCAGCCAAGACCTAGGACAGGGAGCCTACGAGCAGTACTTC.

This chain uses TRBV15 with TRBJ2-2, with TRBD2 matching over 7 bases. Germline CDR1 and CDR2: LNHNV and YYDKDF (reference sequence). The CDR3 is made up of 18 amino acids. Losses at the gene ends were 9 bases for V and 4 bases for J; bases not matched to a gene: 20. The CDR3 loop is CATRLDLRGGSVTGELFF. The CDR3, as DNA: TGTGCCACTCGACTAGATTTACGGGGCGGGAGCGTCACCGGGGAGCTGTTTTTT.

The chain recombines TRBV6-6 with TRBJ1-4, with 7 nucleotides matching TRBD1. This CDR3 is 15 amino acids long. Trimming removed 7 bases from V and 3 bases from J; junction bases left unmatched: 8. In germline, CDR1 is MNHNY, CDR2 SVGAGI (reference sequence). CDR3 region: CASKGRGISNEKLFF. In nucleotides, the CDR3 is TGTGCCAGCAAGGGCAGGGGGATATCTAATGAAAAACTGTTTTTT.

The genes are TRBV2 and TRBJ1-1; tentatively, D is TRBD1 (5 bases). The length of the CDR3 is 15 residues. Trimming removed 2 bases at V and 1 base at J, with 11 bases between. CDR1 SNHLY and CDR2 FYNNEI come from the germline V gene. CDR3 nucleotides: TGTGCCAGCAGTGAATTAGCAGGGTGGAACACTGAAGCTTTCTTT. Residues: CASSELAGWNTEAFF.